The entry below describes one T cell receptor beta chain. What it binds is unknown. These data come from a study of T cell repertoires in cytomegalovirus infection. Study-wide background: Through public TCR beta signatures, both CMV infection and matching HLA type were indicated.

This CDR3 region has 18 residues. CDR1 and CDR2 from the germline V gene are SNHLY and FYNNEI. V was pared by 1 base and J by 2 bases, with 10 bases of the junction left unmatched. A single record per CDR3 protein comes from TCRdb applying MiXCR to the reads. The table shows about 140,000 distinct CDR3 sequences, with around 30% occurring only once. The chain uses TRBV2 and TRBJ2-3; TRBD2 matches at 9 bases. This clonotype originated in a human donor in good health (CMV status not recorded). Some clones in this sample may be carry-over from other donors' samples. Sequenced here: CD8+ T cells from cultured PBMCs, sampled from culture after CMV antigen stimulation. CDR3 DNA sequence: TGTGCCAGCAGTGAAGAAGATAGCGGGGGACCCTTCACAGATACGCAGTATTTT. Translated: CASSEEDSGGPFTDTQYF.